This T cell receptor beta chain was recovered during a study of T cell responses to AZD1222 COVID-19 vaccine. Findings and caveats of the study: Repertoire sampling occurred only after the peak T cell response. Donors were mostly white British, more females; clonal diversity possibly underestimated. Spike-specific TCR breadth and depth rose after two AZD1222 doses.

Generated by immunoSEQ multiplex PCR, the TCRdb table keeps only in-frame clones and is missing some. The table includes 150,000 to 200,000 clones, 85% to 90% detected once. Germline V CDR1 and CDR2: SQVTM, ANQGSEA. V was cut by 5 bases and J by 4 bases, with 12 bases left in between. This CDR3 is 13 amino acids long. Notes on this clone: Its antigen is unidentified.

This TCR was sampled from an adult in good health. The input for sequencing was peripheral blood, taken on day 0 of AZD1222 vaccination. The J gene is TRBJ1-5, the V gene TRBV29-1, with D tentatively TRBD1 (6 bases). The CDR3 region is CSVKQGGNQPQHF. As DNA, the CDR3 is TGCAGCGTTAAACAGGGAGGGAATCAGCCCCAGCATTTT.